The present TCR beta chain was sequenced within a study of blood T cell repertoires in COVID-19. Overall study context: Spain, Italy and the United States supplied samples that represented acute and convalescent COVID-19. T cells, B-cell-depleted T cells, or PBMCs provided the cDNA or gDNA that served as material.

In the original processing: From reference gene primer amplification, estimates of nucleated cell counts were derived. Profiled with immunoSEQ multiplex PCR; TCRdb holds only in-frame clones, not every one. The V and J calls and the clone size are those of that table, but D and trimming were determined from the DNA. The sample yields some 200,000 clones, around 87% seen once. From germline, CDR1 is GTSNPN and CDR2 SVGIG (reference sequence). The CDR3 length is 14 residues. V dropped 0 bases and J dropped 5 bases, with 13 bases sitting between them. The chain combines TRBV30 with TRBJ2-5; weak D call: TRBD1 (6 bases). The clonotype was recovered from a man between 40 and 49 years old with active or convalescent COVID-19. The specimen was peripheral blood. DNA for the CDR3: TGTGCCTGGAGTGTTGGGGGCCAAGGGGAGACCCAGTACTTC. It codes for CAWSVGGQGETQYF.